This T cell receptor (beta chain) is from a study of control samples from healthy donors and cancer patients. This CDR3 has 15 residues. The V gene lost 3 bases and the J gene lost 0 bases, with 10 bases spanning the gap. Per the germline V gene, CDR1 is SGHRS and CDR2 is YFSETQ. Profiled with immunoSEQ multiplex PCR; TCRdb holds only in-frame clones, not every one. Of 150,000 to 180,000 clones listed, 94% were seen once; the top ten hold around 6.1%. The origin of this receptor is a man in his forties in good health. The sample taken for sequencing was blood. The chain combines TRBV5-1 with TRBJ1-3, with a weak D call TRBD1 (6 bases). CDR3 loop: CASSSGQSSGNTIYF. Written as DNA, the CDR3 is TGCGCCAGCAGCTCCGGACAGAGCTCTGGAAACACCATATATTTT.